This is a list of T cell receptor beta chains from one sample in a study of shared clonotypes between healthy human individuals. This table comes from immunoSEQ multiplex PCR, and its TCRdb copy is limited to in-frame clones, with some not included. Of 950,000 to 1,100,000 clones in the sample, 60% to 80% are singletons; the top ten hold about 1.5%. Sequenced: memory CD4+ T cells sorted from blood. All receptors come from a young man in good health. Each CDR3 is given with its conserved first and last residue. The D gene is left open where the match is weak. Rows may omit the clone size; those that give it use once, few, many or a size class.

j_call v_call d_call clone_size cdr3_aa cdr3_nt
TRBJ1-2 TRBV4-1 TRBD1 NA CASSPTGTGTNYGYTF TGCGCCAGCAGCCCTACTGGGACAGGGACGAACTATGGCTACACCTTC
TRBJ2-7 TRBV30 TRBD1 few CAWSVRPGQGARYEQYF TGTGCCTGGAGTGTAAGGCCGGGACAGGGGGCGAGGTACGAGCAGTACTTC
TRBJ2-3 TRBV9 NA NA CASSVDGGPSTDTQYF TGTGCCAGCAGCGTAGACGGAGGGCCATCCACAGATACGCAGTATTTT
TRBJ1-5 TRBV28 NA NA CASNTPSTGMRNQPQHF TGTGCCAGCAATACTCCGAGCACAGGAATGCGCAATCAGCCCCAGCATTTT
TRBJ2-5 TRBV5-1 NA NA CASSFQETQYF TGCGCCAGCAGCTTTCAGGAGACCCAGTACTTC
TRBJ2-5 TRBV15 NA once CATSRGGGPGAGVETQYF TGTGCCACCAGCAGAGGTGGCGGTCCAGGGGCGGGAGTGGAGACCCAGTACTTC
TRBJ2-2 TRBV9 TRBD2 NA CASSAGGRSGVVDTGELFF TGTGCCAGCAGCGCCGGGGGTCGGAGCGGGGTGGTAGACACCGGGGAGCTGTTTTTT
TRBJ1-6 TRBV7-9 NA NA CASSLREVGNSPLHF TGTGCCAGCAGCTTGCGGGAAGTGGGGAATTCACCCCTCCACTTT
TRBJ2-7 TRBV5-1 NA once CASSPDNAYEQYF TGCGCCAGCAGCCCTGACAACGCATACGAGCAGTACTTC
TRBJ2-1 TRBV30 NA NA CAWSRLMSYNEQFF TGTGCCTGGAGCCGTCTAATGTCCTACAATGAGCAGTTCTTC
TRBJ2-1 TRBV19 TRBD2 NA CASSIGTRNNEQFF TGTGCCAGTAGTATAGGGACTAGAAACAATGAGCAGTTCTTC
TRBJ1-5 TRBV6-6 TRBD1 NA CASSLHRGYSNQPQHF TGTGCCAGCAGTCTCCACAGGGGCTATAGCAATCAGCCCCAGCATTTT
TRBJ1-6 TRBV19 NA NA CASSIPGDNSPLHF TGTGCCAGTAGTATACCAGGGGACAATTCACCCCTCCACTTT
TRBJ1-1 TRBV6-1 NA NA CASRQMNTEAFF TGTGCCAGCAGGCAGATGAACACTGAAGCTTTCTTT
TRBJ2-3 TRBV4-2 NA NA CASSQEGARGTDTQYF TGTGCCAGCAGCCAAGAGGGGGCGCGGGGCACAGATACGCAGTATTTT
TRBJ1-6 TRBV2 NA once CASSEEAAGNSPLHF TGTGCCAGCAGTGAGGAGGCAGCCGGTAATTCACCCCTCCACTTT
TRBJ1-5 TRBV7-8 NA NA CASSFTGNVESNQPQHF TGTGCCAGCAGCTTTACTGGGAACGTCGAAAGCAATCAGCCCCAGCATTTT
TRBJ2-7 TRBV7-2 TRBD2 NA CASSQTRTSGTNSYEQYF TGTGCCAGCAGCCAGACCCGGACTAGCGGGACCAACTCCTACGAGCAGTACTTC
TRBJ1-2 TRBV19 NA NA CASSIDLRSGYTF TGTGCCAGTAGTATAGACCTACGCAGTGGCTACACCTTC